This entry features one T cell receptor (beta chain) sequence. Other DNA sequences from this sample encode an identical CDR3 as well. Sequencing used immunoSEQ multiplex PCR; TCRdb keeps in-frame clones, though not all of them. The table shows about 140,000 clones, with 91% occurring only once. The data are from a study of control samples from healthy donors and cancer patients. The CDR3 is made up of 12 amino acids. V gave up 3 bases and J gave up 1 base, with 3 bases separating them. The chain has TRBV12-3 or TRBV12-4 and TRBJ1-1; D gene unclear. The sequenced sample consisted of blood. The clonotype was recovered from a man aged 18 to 29 in good health. CDR3 DNA: TGTGCCAGCAGTTTTCGGAACACTGAAGCTTTCTTT. Amino acids: CASSFRNTEAFF.